The clone carrying this TCR beta chain came up many times. Per the germline V gene, CDR1 is MNHEY and CDR2 is SMNVEV (reference sequence). The V end lost 4 bases, the J end lost 6 bases, and 10 bases lay between the germline ends. The CDR3 consists of 13 residues. The data stem from a study of T cells in Graves' hyperthyroidism and ophthalmopathy. Authors of the study amplified TCR beta CDR3 regions from RNA transcripts. TCR CDR3 underwent first-round RT-PCR with the HTBI primer set. Each CDR3 protein is one row after TCRdb ran MiXCR on the multiplex PCR reads. In the table there are roughly 260,000 distinct CDR3 sequences, about 15% of which are singletons.

This sequence joins TRBV27 and TRBJ2-1, with D maybe TRBD2 (6 bases). Source material: blood. The receptor was derived from a woman in her 40s with Graves' hyperthyroidism that later progressed to Graves' ophthalmopathy. The CDR3 DNA reads as TGTGCCAGCAGTTCCGGGAGAACCAATGAGCAGTTCTTC. Encoded protein: CASSSGRTNEQFF.